This TCR beta chain was found in a study of blood T cells in healthy people across ages. Germline V gene lookup returns CDR1 MNHNS and CDR2 SASEGT. Trimming removed 4 bases from V and 4 bases from J, with 13 bases in between. The CDR3 totals 14 residues. Using a J-beta primer mix together with a sample-barcoded 5' primer, a second PCR was run for about 6 to 11 cycles. Each cDNA molecule was tagged by a template-switch adaptor that had 12 random nucleotides. TCRdb re-called the 5' RACE reads through MiXCR, storing one row per CDR3 protein. The table records 1.5 million or so distinct CDR3 sequences, around two fifths of them present only once.

V and J are TRBV6-1 and TRBJ1-2; no definite D call. Sequencing used blood. This clonotype was sampled from a woman in her late teens or twenties in good health. This CDR3 is CASSVTVGLYGYTF. In DNA, the CDR3 is TGTGCCAGCAGTGTCACGGTGGGCCTCTATGGCTACACCTTC.